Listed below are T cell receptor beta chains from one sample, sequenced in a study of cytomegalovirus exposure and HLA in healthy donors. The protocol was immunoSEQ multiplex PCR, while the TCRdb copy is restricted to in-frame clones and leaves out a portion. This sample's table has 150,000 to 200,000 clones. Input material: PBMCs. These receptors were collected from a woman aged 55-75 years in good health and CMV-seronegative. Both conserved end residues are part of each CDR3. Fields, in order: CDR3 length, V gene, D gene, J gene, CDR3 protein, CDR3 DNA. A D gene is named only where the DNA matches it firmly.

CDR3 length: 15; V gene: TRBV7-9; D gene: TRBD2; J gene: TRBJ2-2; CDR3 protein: CASSSQRGGDGELFF; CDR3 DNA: TGTGCCAGCAGCTCGCAGCGGGGTGGGGACGGGGAGCTGTTTTTT
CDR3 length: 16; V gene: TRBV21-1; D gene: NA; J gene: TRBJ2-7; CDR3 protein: CASSPRGKRATYEQYF; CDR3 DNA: TGTGCCAGCAGCCCCCGAGGGAAGCGGGCTACTTACGAGCAGTACTTC
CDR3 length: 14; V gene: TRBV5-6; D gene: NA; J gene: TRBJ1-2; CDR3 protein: CASSFLGGAHGYTF; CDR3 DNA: TGTGCCAGCAGCTTTTTGGGCGGGGCGCATGGCTACACCTTC
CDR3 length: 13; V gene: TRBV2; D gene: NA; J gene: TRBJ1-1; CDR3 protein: CASSAGGNTEAFF; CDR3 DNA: TGTGCCAGCAGTGCGGGGGGGAACACTGAAGCTTTCTTT
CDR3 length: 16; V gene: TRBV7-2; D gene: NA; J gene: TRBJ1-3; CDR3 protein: CASSLRTTTSGNTIYF; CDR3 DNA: TGTGCCAGCAGCCTACGGACGACTACTTCTGGAAACACCATATATTTT
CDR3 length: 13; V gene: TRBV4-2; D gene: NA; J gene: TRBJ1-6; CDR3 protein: CASSRLDNSPLHF; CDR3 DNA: TGTGCCAGCAGCCGGTTAGATAATTCACCCCTCCACTTT
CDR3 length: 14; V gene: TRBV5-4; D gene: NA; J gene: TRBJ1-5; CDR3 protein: CASSLAGGSQPQHF; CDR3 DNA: TGTGCCAGCAGCTTAGCGGGGGGGAGTCAGCCCCAGCATTTT
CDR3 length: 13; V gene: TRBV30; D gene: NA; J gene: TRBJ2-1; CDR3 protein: CAWSVGRINEQFF; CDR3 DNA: TGTGCCTGGAGTGTAGGGAGGATCAATGAGCAGTTCTTC
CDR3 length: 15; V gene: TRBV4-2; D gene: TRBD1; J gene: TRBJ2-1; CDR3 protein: CASSQSGTANNEQFF; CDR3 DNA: TGTGCCAGCAGCCAATCCGGGACAGCCAACAATGAGCAGTTCTTC
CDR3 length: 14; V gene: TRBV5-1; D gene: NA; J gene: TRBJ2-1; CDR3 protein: CASSLGANYNEQFF; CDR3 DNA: TGCGCCAGCAGCTTGGGAGCGAACTACAATGAGCAGTTCTTC
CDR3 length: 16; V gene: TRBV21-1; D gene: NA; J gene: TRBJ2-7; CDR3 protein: CASSKMGTSGPYEQYF; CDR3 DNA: TGTGCCAGCAGCAAAATGGGGACTAGCGGGCCCTACGAGCAGTACTTC
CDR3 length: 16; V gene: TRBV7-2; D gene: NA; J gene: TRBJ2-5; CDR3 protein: CASSFIPGQGGETQYF; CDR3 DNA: TGTGCCAGCAGCTTTATACCGGGCCAAGGGGGAGAGACCCAGTACTTC
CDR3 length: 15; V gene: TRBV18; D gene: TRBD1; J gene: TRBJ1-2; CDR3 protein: CASSPLGQGPYGYTF; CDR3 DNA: TGTGCCAGCTCACCACTGGGACAGGGACCCTATGGCTACACCTTC
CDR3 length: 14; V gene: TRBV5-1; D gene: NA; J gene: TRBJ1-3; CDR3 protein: CASSLSPAGNTIYF; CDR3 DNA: TGCGCCAGCAGCTTGTCCCCAGCGGGAAACACCATATATTTT
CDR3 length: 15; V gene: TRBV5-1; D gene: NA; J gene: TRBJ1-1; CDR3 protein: CASSFQEGLNTEAFF; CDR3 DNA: TGCGCCAGCAGCTTTCAGGAGGGATTGAACACTGAAGCTTTCTTT
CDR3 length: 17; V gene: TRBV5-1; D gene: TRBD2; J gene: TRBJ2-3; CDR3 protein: CASSVGLAGSSTDTQYF; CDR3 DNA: TGCGCCAGCAGCGTGGGACTAGCGGGGTCTAGCACAGATACGCAGTATTTT
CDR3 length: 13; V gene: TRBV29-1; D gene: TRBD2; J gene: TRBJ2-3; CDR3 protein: CSVNLAGADTQYF; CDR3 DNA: TGCAGCGTCAATCTAGCGGGCGCAGATACGCAGTATTTT
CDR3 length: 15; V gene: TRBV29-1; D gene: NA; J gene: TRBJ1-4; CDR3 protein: CSVEDWGGTNEKLFF; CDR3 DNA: TGCAGCGTTGAAGACTGGGGGGGTACTAATGAAAAACTGTTTTTT
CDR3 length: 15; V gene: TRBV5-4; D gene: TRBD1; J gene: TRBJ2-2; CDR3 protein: CASSLGRGLGGELFF; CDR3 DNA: TGTGCCAGCAGCTTGGGCAGGGGGCTTGGCGGGGAGCTGTTTTTT
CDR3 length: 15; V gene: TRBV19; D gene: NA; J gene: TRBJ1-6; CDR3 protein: CASSLDSSYNSPLHF; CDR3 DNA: TGTGCCAGTAGTTTGGACAGCTCCTATAATTCACCCCTCCACTTT
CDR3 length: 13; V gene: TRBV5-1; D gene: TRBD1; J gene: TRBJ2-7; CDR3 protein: CASSYDRVFEQYF; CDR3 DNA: TGCGCCAGCAGCTACGACAGGGTATTCGAGCAGTACTTC
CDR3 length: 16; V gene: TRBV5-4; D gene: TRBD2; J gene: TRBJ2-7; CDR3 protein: CASSSPTSGRSNEQYF; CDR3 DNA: TGTGCCAGCAGCTCTCCAACTAGCGGGAGATCTAACGAGCAGTACTTC
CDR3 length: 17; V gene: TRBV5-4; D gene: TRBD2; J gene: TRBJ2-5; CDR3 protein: CASSFLSGSAGGETQYF; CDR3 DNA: TGTGCCAGCAGCTTTCTGTCCGGGTCGGCGGGAGGGGAGACCCAGTACTTC
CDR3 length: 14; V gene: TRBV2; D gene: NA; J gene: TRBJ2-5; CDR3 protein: CASSEAGRQETQYF; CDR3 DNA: TGTGCCAGCAGTGAAGCTGGGAGACAAGAGACCCAGTACTTC
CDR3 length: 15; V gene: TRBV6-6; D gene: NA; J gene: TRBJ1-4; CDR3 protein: CASSFEVSTNEKLFF; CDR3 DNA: TGTGCCAGCAGTTTCGAGGTATCAACTAATGAAAAACTGTTTTTT
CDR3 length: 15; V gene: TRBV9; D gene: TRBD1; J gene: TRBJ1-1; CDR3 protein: CASSDRDRPNTEAFF; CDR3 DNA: TGTGCCAGCAGCGACCGGGACAGGCCGAACACTGAAGCTTTCTTT
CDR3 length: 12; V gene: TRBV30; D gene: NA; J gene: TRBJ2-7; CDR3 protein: CAWRGSSYEQYF; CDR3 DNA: TGTGCCTGGCGGGGGTCCTCCTACGAGCAGTACTTC
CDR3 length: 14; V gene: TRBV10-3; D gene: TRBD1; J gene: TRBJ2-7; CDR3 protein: CAIRGQGGPYEQYF; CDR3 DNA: TGTGCCATCAGGGGACAGGGGGGTCCCTACGAGCAGTACTTC
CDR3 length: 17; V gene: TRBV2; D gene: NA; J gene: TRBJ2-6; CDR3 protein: CASSDPGVSSGANVLTF; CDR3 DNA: TGTGCCAGCAGTGATCCAGGTGTTAGCTCTGGGGCCAACGTCCTGACTTTC
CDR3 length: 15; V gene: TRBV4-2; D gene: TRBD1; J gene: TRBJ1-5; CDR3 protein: CASSQGDRAYQPQHF; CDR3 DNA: TGTGCCAGCAGCCAGGGGGACAGGGCCTATCAGCCCCAGCATTTT
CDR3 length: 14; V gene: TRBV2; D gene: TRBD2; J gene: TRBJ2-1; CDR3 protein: CAIQTSGRDNEQFF; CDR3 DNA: TGTGCCATCCAGACTAGCGGGAGGGACAATGAGCAGTTCTTC
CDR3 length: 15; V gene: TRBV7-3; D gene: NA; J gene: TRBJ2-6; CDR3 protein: CASSLSGVGANVLTF; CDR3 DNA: TGTGCCAGCAGCCTCTCCGGGGTTGGGGCCAACGTCCTGACTTTC
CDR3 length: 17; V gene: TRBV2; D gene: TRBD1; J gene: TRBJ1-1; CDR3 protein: CASLWGDRGRLGTEAFF; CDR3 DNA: TGTGCCAGCCTTTGGGGCGACAGGGGGCGTCTCGGGACTGAAGCTTTCTTT
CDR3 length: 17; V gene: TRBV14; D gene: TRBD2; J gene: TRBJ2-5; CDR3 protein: CASSQDLRGGGGETQYF; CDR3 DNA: TGTGCCAGCAGCCAAGACCTCCGGGGGGGAGGAGGAGAGACCCAGTACTTC
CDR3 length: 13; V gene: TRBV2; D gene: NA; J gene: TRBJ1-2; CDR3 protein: CASSEGWNYGYTF; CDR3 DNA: TGTGCCAGCAGCGAGGGTTGGAACTATGGCTACACCTTC
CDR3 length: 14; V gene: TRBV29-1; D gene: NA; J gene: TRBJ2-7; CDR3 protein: CSVGRTGYSYEQYF; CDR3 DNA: TGCAGCGTTGGGAGAACAGGATACTCCTACGAGCAGTACTTC
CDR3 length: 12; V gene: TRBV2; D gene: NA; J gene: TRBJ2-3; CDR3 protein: CASSPSTDTQYF; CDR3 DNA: TGTGCCAGCAGCCCAAGCACAGATACGCAGTATTTT
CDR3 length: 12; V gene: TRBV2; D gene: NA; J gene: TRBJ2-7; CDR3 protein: CASLRSGNEQYF; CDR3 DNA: TGTGCCAGCCTCCGGTCAGGAAACGAGCAGTACTTC
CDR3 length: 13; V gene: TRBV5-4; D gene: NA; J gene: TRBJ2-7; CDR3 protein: CASSRVEGYEQYF; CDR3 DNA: TGTGCCAGCAGCCGCGTGGAGGGTTACGAGCAGTACTTC
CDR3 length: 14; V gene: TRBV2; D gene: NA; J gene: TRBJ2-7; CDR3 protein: CASKVRGSSYEQYF; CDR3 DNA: TGTGCCAGCAAGGTGAGGGGGTCCTCCTACGAGCAGTACTTC
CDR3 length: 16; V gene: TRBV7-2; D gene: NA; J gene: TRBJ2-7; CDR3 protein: CASSLQPAGARYEQYF; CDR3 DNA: TGTGCCAGCAGCTTACAACCCGCAGGGGCCCGCTACGAGCAGTACTTC
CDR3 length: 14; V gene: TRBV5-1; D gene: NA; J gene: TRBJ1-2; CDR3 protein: CASSLERDNYGYTF; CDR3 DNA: TGCGCCAGCAGCTTGGAGCGAGATAACTATGGCTACACCTTC
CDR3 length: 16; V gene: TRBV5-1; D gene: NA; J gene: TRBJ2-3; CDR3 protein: CASSLFEPLSTDTQYF; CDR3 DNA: TGCGCCAGCAGCTTGTTTGAGCCGCTGAGCACAGATACGCAGTATTTT
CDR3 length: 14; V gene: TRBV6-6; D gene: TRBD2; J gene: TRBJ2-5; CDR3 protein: CASSSGGLGETQYF; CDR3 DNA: TGTGCCAGCAGCAGCGGGGGCCTCGGGGAGACCCAGTACTTC
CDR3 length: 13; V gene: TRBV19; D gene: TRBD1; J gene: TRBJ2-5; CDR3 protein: CASSIGTGGTQYF; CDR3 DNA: TGTGCCAGTAGTATCGGGACAGGCGGAACCCAGTACTTC
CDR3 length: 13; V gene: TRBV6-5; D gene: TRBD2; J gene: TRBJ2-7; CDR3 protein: CASRRGITYEQYF; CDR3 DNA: TGTGCCAGCAGGCGGGGGATCACCTACGAGCAGTACTTC
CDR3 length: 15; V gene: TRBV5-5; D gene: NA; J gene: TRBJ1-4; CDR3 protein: CASSLIAGIIEKLFF; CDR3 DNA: TGTGCCAGCAGCTTGATCGCAGGGATAATTGAAAAACTGTTTTTT
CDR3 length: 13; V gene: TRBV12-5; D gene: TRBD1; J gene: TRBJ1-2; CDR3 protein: CASGTDRVDGYTF; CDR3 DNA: TGTGCTAGTGGAACGGACAGGGTCGACGGCTACACCTTC
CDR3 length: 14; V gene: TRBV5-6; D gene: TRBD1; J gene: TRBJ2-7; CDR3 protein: CASSLAGTGYEQYF; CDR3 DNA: TGTGCCAGCAGCTTGGCCGGGACAGGCTACGAGCAGTACTTC
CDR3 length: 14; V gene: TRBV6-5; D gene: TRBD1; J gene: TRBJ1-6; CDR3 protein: CASSSTGAGSPLHF; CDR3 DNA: TGTGCCAGCAGTTCGACAGGGGCCGGTTCACCCCTCCACTTT
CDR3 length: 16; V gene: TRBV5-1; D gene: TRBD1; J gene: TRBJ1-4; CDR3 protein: CASSLGQGATNEKLFF; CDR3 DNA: TGCGCCAGCAGCTTGGGACAGGGAGCAACTAATGAAAAACTGTTTTTT
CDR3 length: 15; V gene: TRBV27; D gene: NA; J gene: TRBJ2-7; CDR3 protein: CASSLIPPGVYEQYF; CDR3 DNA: TGTGCCAGCAGTTTAATTCCACCGGGGGTCTACGAGCAGTACTTC
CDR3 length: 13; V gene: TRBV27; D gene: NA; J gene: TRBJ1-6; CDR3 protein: CATQNRANSPLHF; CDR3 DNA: TGTGCCACCCAGAACAGGGCTAATTCACCCCTCCACTTT
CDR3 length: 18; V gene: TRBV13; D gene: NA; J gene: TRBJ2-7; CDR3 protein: CASSSRGGYYGANYEQYF; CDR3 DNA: TGTGCCAGCAGCTCTAGGGGGGGTTATTATGGGGCCAACTACGAGCAGTACTTC
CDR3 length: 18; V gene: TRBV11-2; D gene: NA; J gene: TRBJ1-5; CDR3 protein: CASSLGTQLTLSNQPQHF; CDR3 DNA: TGTGCCAGCAGCTTGGGCACTCAACTTACACTTAGCAATCAGCCCCAGCATTTT
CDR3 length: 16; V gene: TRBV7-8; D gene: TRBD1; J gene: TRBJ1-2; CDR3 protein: CASSLVQGERNYGYTF; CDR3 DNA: TGTGCCAGCAGCTTAGTGCAGGGGGAACGCAACTATGGCTACACCTTC
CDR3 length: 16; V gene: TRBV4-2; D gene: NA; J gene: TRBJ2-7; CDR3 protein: CASSQGAQRAENEQYF; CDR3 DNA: TGTGCCAGCAGCCAAGGGGCCCAGCGGGCGGAGAACGAGCAGTACTTC
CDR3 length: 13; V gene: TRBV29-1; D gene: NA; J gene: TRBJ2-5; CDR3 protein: CSVGRAPQETQYF; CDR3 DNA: TGCAGCGTGGGGCGAGCACCTCAAGAGACCCAGTACTTC
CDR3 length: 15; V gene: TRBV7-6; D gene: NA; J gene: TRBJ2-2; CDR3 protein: CASSLAGENTGELFF; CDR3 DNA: TGTGCCAGCAGCTTAGCAGGGGAAAACACCGGGGAGCTGTTTTTT
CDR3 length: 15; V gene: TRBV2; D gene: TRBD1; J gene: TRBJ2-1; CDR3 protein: CASTGQGETYNEQFF; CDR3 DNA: TGTGCCAGCACCGGACAGGGGGAGACCTACAATGAGCAGTTCTTC